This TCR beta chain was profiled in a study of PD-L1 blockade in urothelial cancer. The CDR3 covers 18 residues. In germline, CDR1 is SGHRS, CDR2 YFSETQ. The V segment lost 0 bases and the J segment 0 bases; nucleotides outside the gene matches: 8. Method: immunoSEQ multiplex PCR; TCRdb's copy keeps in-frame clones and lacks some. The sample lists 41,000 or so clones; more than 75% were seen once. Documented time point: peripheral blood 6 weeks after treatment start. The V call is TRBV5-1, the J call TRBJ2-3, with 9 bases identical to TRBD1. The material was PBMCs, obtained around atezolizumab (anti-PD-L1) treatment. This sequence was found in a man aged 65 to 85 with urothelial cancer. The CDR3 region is CASSLGATGTGSTDTQYF. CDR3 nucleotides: TGCGCCAGCAGCTTGGGGGCTACCGGGACAGGGAGCACAGATACGCAGTATTTT.